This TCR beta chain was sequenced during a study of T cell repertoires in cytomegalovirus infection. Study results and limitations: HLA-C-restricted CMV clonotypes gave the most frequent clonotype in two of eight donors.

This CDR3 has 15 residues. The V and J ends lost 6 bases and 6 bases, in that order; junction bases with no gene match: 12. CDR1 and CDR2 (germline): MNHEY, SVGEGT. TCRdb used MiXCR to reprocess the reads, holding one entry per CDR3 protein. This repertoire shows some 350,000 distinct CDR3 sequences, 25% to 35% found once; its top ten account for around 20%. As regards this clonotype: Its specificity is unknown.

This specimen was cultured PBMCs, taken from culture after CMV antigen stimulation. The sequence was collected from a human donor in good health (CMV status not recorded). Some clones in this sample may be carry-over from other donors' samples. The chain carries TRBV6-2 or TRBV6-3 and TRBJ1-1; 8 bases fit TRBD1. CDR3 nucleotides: TGTGCCAGCAGCCGACCATCCGACAGGGGCCCTGAAGCTTTCTTT. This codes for CASSRPSDRGPEAFF.